The entry below describes one T cell receptor (beta chain). What it binds is unknown. Measured with immunoSEQ multiplex PCR; TCRdb has only the in-frame clones, and not every one. The sample lists tens of thousands of clones, about 94% occurring once. The data belong to a study of OX40 agonist ivuxolimab in advanced cancers. Study outcomes and limitations: Blood T cells, both CD4+ and CD8+, expanded clonally by week 6 at 0.1 to 3.0 mg/kg. Expanded clones were, on average, more numerous in CD8+ T cells than in CD4+. Patients with a partial response at 0.1-3.0 mg/kg had among the lowest clonal expansion.

J lost 4 bases, V lost 3 bases, and 5 bases had no gene match. From germline, CDR1 is SNHLY and CDR2 FYNNEI. This CDR3 spans 14 amino acids. This sequence was found in an adult with an advanced solid tumor such as melanoma, head and neck, liver or kidney cancer. The genes are TRBV2 and TRBJ1-1; 7 bases are shared with TRBD1. Here the sequenced sample was CD4+ or CD8+ T cells sorted from blood, taken in a trial of the OX40 agonist ivuxolimab. CDR3 sequence reads: CASSDFSGGTEAFF. As DNA, the CDR3 is TGTGCCAGCAGTGACTTCTCAGGGGGCACTGAAGCTTTCTTT.